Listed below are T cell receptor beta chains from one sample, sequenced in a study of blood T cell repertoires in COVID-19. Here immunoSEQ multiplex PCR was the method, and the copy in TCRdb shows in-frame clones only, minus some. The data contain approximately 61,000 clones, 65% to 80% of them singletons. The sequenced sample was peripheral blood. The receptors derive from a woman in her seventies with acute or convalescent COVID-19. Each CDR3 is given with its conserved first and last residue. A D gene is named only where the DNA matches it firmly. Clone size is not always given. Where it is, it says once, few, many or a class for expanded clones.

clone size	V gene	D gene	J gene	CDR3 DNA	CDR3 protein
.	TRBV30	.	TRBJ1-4	TGTGCCTGGACTCGCCAGGGAGGCGAAAAACTGTTTTTT	CAWTRQGGEKLFF
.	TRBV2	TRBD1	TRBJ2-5	TGTGCCAGCAGTTTAAGGACAGGTGATTGGGAGACCCAGTACTTC	CASSLRTGDWETQYF
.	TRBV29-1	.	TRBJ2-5	TGCAGCGTGTCAGGGGCGTCGCTCCAAGAGACCCAGTACTTC	CSVSGASLQETQYF
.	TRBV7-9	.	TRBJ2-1	TGTGCCAGCAGCTTAGGACAAGATGAGCAGTTCTTC	CASSLGQDEQFF
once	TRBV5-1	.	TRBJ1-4	TGCGCCAGCAGCCCTACCGGGACAAGTAGAGAAAAACTGTTTTTT	CASSPTGTSREKLFF
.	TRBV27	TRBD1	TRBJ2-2	TGTGCCAGCACCCCGACAGGGGTCGACACCGGGGAGCTGTTTTTT	CASTPTGVDTGELFF
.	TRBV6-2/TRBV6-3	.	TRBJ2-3	TGTGCCAGCAGTTACCTACCGACACGGATCCAAGATACGCAGTATTTT	CASSYLPTRIQDTQYF
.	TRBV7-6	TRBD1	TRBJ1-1	TGTGCCAGCAGCTCTATTGGACAGGGTATGACTGAAGCTTTCTTT	CASSSIGQGMTEAFF
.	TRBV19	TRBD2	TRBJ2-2	TGTGCCAGCAAAACTAGCGGGGGTAACACCGGGGAGCTGTTTTTT	CASKTSGGNTGELFF
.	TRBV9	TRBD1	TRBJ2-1	TGTGCCAGCAGCCTAGACAGGGCGCAGTTCTTC	CASSLDRAQFF
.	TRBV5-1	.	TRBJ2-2	TGCGCCAGCAGCTTGTCGGGCAGCTCGGGAACCGGGGAGCTGTTTTTT	CASSLSGSSGTGELFF
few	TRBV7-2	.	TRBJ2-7	TGTGCCAGCAGCCAGAGCAGAGGATCCTACGAGCAGTACTTC	CASSQSRGSYEQYF
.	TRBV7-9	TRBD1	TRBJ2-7	TGTGCCAGCAGCCCCAGCCGGGGGACAGGGCGCTACGAGCAGTACTTC	CASSPSRGTGRYEQYF
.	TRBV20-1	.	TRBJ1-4	TGCAGTGCTAGACAGGAAAAACTGTTTTTT	CSARQEKLFF
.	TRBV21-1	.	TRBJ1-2	TGTGCCAGCAGCAAAGCCGTGGACAGGGCTGATGGCTACACCTTC	CASSKAVDRADGYTF
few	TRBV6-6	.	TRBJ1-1	TGTGCCAGCAGTCGACCGACGGGGGGGGACACTGAAGCTTTCTTT	CASSRPTGGDTEAFF
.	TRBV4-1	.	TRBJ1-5	TGCGCCAGCAGCCAAGTAGAGGGGGGCAATCAGCCCCAGCATTTT	CASSQVEGGNQPQHF
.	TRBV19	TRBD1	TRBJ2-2	TGTGCCAGTAGTCGCGGACAGGGGCACACCGGGGAGCTGTTTTTT	CASSRGQGHTGELFF
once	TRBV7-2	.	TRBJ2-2	TGTGCCAGCAGCTTAGGACAGACCTATACCGGGGAGCTGTTTTTT	CASSLGQTYTGELFF
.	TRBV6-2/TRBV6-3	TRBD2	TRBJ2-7	TGTGCCAGCAGTTACCGGGCTAGCGGGGGTTATCCCTACGAGCAGTACTTC	CASSYRASGGYPYEQYF
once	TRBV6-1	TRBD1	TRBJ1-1	TGTGCCAGCAGTGAGTCAGGGGGCTGGACTGAAGCTTTCTTT	CASSESGGWTEAFF
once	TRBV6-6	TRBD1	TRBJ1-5	TGTGCCAGCAGTTCCGACAGGGCCGGGAAACAGCCCCAGCATTTT	CASSSDRAGKQPQHF
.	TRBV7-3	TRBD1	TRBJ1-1	TGTGCCAGCAGCCCAGAGGGGGCGAGGACTGAAGCTTTCTTT	CASSPEGARTEAFF
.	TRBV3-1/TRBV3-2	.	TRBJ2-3	TGTGCCAGCAGCCCTACCGGGGCAGATACGCAGTATTTT	CASSPTGADTQYF
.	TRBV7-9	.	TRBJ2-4	TGTGCCAGCAGCTTATCCGAGGACATTCAGTACTTC	CASSLSEDIQYF
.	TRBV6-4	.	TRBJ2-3	TGTGCCAGCAGTAAAGAACATACAGATACGCAGTATTTT	CASSKEHTDTQYF
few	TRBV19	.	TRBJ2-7	TGTGCCAGTAGTATAGTCGGGTGGTCGGATTACGAGCAGTACTTC	CASSIVGWSDYEQYF
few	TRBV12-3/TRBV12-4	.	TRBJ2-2	TGTGCCAGCAGTTTGGCGGTGACCGGGGAGCTGTTTTTT	CASSLAVTGELFF
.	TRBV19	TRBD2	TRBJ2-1	TGTGCCAGTACTAGCGGGGGGGACTACAATGAGCAGTTCTTC	CASTSGGDYNEQFF
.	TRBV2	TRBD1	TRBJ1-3	TGTGCCAGCAGGAGGGAGGGACAGGGTCCCTCTGGAAACACCATATATTTT	CASRREGQGPSGNTIYF
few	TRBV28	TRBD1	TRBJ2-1	TGTGCCAGCAGTCCCCAGGGGGCGCTACAGTTCTTC	CASSPQGALQFF
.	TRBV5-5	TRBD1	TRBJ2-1	TGTGCCAGCAGCTCCGGGACAGGTTTCTACAATGAGCAGTTCTTC	CASSSGTGFYNEQFF
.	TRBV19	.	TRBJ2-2	TGTGCCAGTAAAACACGGGGGATAAACACCGGGGAGCTGTTTTTT	CASKTRGINTGELFF
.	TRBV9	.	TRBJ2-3	TGTGCCAGCAGCCCTCGGACAGTCACAGATACGCAGTATTTT	CASSPRTVTDTQYF
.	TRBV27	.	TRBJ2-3	TGTGCCAGCAGTCCACAGGGACATTTTAGCACAGATACGCAGTATTTT	CASSPQGHFSTDTQYF
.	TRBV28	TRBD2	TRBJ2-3	TGTGCCAGCCGGACCGGCGGGGGAACAGATACGCAGTATTTT	CASRTGGGTDTQYF
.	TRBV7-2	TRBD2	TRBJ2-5	TGTGCCAGCAGCCCCAGACTAGCGGGGGCCCAAGAGACCCAGTACTTC	CASSPRLAGAQETQYF
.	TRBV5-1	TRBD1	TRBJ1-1	TGCGCCAGCAGCTTGGCAGGGGGTGAAACTGAAGCTTTCTTT	CASSLAGGETEAFF
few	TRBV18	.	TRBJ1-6	TGTGCCAGCTCACCTCGGGGGTCTCCGGAACCCCTCCACTTT	CASSPRGSPEPLHF
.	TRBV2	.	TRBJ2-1	TGTGCCAGCGAGGGCCCCAACGAATGGGGGAGGTCCTACAATGAGCAGTTCTTC	CASEGPNEWGRSYNEQFF
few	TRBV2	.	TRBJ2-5	TGTGCCAGCAGGGGAGCGGACCAAGAGACCCAGTACTTC	CASRGADQETQYF
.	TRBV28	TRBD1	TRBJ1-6	TGTGCCAGCAGTTCGGGACAGGGTGTAGTACCCCTCCACTTT	CASSSGQGVVPLHF
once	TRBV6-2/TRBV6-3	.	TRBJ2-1	TGTGCCAGCAGTCGACTCCCCAATGAGCAGTTCTTC	CASSRLPNEQFF
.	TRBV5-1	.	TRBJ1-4	TGCGCCAGCCGCGTTGTAAGTAGCGGTGAAAAACTGTTTTTT	CASRVVSSGEKLFF
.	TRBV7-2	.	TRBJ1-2	TGTGCCAGCAGCCTGACAGCGTCTACCTATGGCTACACCTTC	CASSLTASTYGYTF
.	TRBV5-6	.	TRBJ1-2	TGTGCCAGCAACACCCGGGAGGCTTATGGCTACACCTTC	CASNTREAYGYTF
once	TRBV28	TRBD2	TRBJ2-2	TGTGCCAGCACGGGAGGAACCGGGGAGCTGTTTTTT	CASTGGTGELFF
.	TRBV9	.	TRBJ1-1	TGTGCCAGCAGCGAGGGAGCAACGTCAAACACTGAAGCTTTCTTT	CASSEGATSNTEAFF
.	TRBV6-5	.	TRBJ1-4	TGTGCCAGCAGACGGGGAGATGAAAAACTGTTTTTT	CASRRGDEKLFF
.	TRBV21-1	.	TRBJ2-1	TGTGCCAGCAGACAGGGGTTGAATGAGCAGTTCTTC	CASRQGLNEQFF
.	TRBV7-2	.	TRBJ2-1	TGTGCCAGCAGCCTACCCGGGACAAACAATGAGCAGTTCTTC	CASSLPGTNNEQFF
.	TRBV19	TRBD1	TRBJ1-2	TGTGCCAGTAGTATACCGGGACAGGGTGGCTATGGCTACACCTTC	CASSIPGQGGYGYTF
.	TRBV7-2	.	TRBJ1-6	TGTGCCAGCAGCTTAGTAGTTCACTATAATTCACCCCTCCACTTT	CASSLVVHYNSPLHF
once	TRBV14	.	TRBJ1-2	TGTGCCAGCAGTCTAAACCCCCCTCGGGGGATGAATGGCTACACCTTC	CASSLNPPRGMNGYTF